Presented here are 2 T cell receptor beta chains from one specimen sequenced in a study of cytomegalovirus exposure and HLA in healthy donors (dated by TCRdb to about 2017). The method behind the library was the immunoSEQ multiplex PCR assay. For the multiplex PCR, a mixture combining 60 forward primers for TCR Vbeta segments and 13 reverse primers for TCR Jbeta segments was used. TCRdb stores this immuneACCESS table with in-frame sequences only. Part of the clones is absent; in the studies checked, under half of the shortfall reflects unresolved V genes, and no reason is known for the rest. The sample table records some 170,000 clones; 82% of these occur just once. Under 1% of the sample belongs to the ten largest clones. What was sequenced was PBMCs. Receptors were obtained from a girl aged 2 to 10 in good health and CMV-seropositive.

This clone has a handful of counts. The chain employs TRBV28 and TRBJ2-5; D perhaps matches TRBD2 (6 bases). The V gene lost 10 bases and the J gene lost 4 bases, with 22 bases spanning the gap. Germline loops: CDR1 MDHEN, CDR2 SYDVKM. The CDR3 consists of 15 residues. CDR3 bases: TGTGCCACCAGAAACCCAACAGCGGGTCGAGAGACCCAGTACTTC. The encoded protein is CATRNPTAGRETQYF.

V usage is TRBV7-3 and J usage is TRBJ2-5; 11 bases line up with TRBD2. The V segment lost 5 bases and the J segment 3 bases; nucleotides outside the gene matches: 5. CDR3 length: 15 amino acids. Germline CDR1 is SGHTA and CDR2 is FQGTGA. The CDR3 DNA sequence: TGTGCCAGCAGCCAACAGGGACTAGCGGAAGAGACCCAGTACTTC. This codes for CASSQQGLAEETQYF.